This T cell receptor (beta chain) came from a study of OX40 agonist ivuxolimab in advanced cancers. For context, the study as a whole: The costimulatory receptor OX40 (CD134) was targeted by ivuxolimab, a fully human IgG2 agonistic monoclonal antibody. Intravenous ivuxolimab was administered to patients every 2 weeks at six dose levels: 0.01, 0.1, 0.3, 1.5, 3 and 10 mg/kg. Of the approximately 54 dose-escalation patients, hepatocellular carcinoma was present in about 20, melanoma in roughly 15, renal cell carcinoma in 9 and head and neck cancer in 9. A male proportion of 82.7% and a mean age of roughly 58 years, ranging from 23 to 79, were recorded for the dose-escalation cohort. Patients were allowed to have had prior anti-PD-1, anti-PD-L1 or anti-CTLA-4 therapy, and 40% to 45% of the dose-escalation patients had been treated with checkpoint inhibitors. Partial responses occurred in three dose-escalation patients, of whom one had hepatocellular carcinoma and two had cutaneous melanoma. Peripheral TCRbeta sequencing aimed to test whether ivuxolimab altered TCR sequence diversity and caused clonal T-cell expansion. The paper reports the monotherapy dose-escalation portion (N = 52 patients) of the phase I ivuxolimab trial. What the study reported, not specific to this receptor: The antigen specificity of the clonally expanded peripheral T cells was not determined. On average, CD8+ T cells showed more expanded clones than CD4+ T cells after ivuxolimab. In the 0.1-3.0 mg/kg groups, partial responders were among the patients with the lowest normalized peripheral clonal expansion, particularly in CD8+ T cells. Low levels of normalized T-cell clonal expansion were also seen in some patients who did not respond. At doses from 0.1 to 3.0 mg/kg, clonal expansion was seen in both CD4+ and CD8+ blood T cells between baseline and week 6.

Genomic DNA was isolated from the sorted cells so that the TCRbeta CDR3 region could be sequenced. The immunoSEQ Assay was used for sequencing of TCRbeta CDR3 regions. As stored in TCRdb, this immuneACCESS dataset retains in-frame rearrangements with V and J assigned. A fraction of the clones does not appear; measured against another copy, unresolved V genes explain less than half of the discrepancy, and the remainder lacks a known reason. This sample gives tens of thousands of clones in total; about three quarters of them show up just once. The ten largest clones take up 5% of the sample. As regards this clone: Its recognized antigen is unknown. Per-nucleotide qualities are absent, and no much larger clonotype sits a single base away.

The trial excluded patients who had a history of autoimmune disease or who were on systemic immunosuppression. Peripheral blood for TCR sequencing was drawn from every dose cohort at baseline, at cycle 4 day 1 and at cycle 7 day 1. The samples were drawn from a first-in-human, open-label, multicenter phase I dose-escalation trial of ivuxolimab. Adults with locally advanced or metastatic melanoma, renal cell, hepatocellular, or head and neck squamous cell carcinoma were enrolled in the trial. Before TCR sequencing, CD4+ T cells and CD8+ T cells from peripheral blood were sorted into separate populations. The germline V gene gives CDR1 as SGDLS and CDR2 as YYNGEE. Trimming accounts for 4 bases at V and 7 bases at J, while the number of junction bases matched to no gene is 10. Its CDR3 holds 15 amino acids, cysteine through phenylalanine. The sequence is cut down to CDR3 DNA, 45 bases in frame from base 1.

The sequence derives from an adult with an advanced solid tumor such as melanoma, head and neck, liver or kidney cancer. Source: CD4+ or CD8+ T cells sorted from blood, taken in a trial of the OX40 agonist ivuxolimab. This chain joins TRBV9 to TRBJ2-1; 8 junctional bases match TRBD2. The CDR3 protein is CASSISGSRLNEQFF. The bases read TGTGCCAGCAGCATCAGCGGGAGTCGGTTGAATGAGCAGTTCTTC.